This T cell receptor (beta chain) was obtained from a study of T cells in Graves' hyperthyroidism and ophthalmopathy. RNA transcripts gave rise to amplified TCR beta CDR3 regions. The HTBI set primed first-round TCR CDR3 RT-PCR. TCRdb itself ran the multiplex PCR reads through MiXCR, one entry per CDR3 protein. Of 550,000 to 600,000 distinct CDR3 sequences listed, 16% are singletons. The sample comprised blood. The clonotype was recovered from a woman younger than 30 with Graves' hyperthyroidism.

As DNA, the CDR3 is TGTGCCAGCAGCCCCCGGAAGTCGGGGGGCCGTTGGTCTGGGGCCAACGTCCTGACTTTC. The encoded protein is CASSPRKSGGRWSGANVLTF. This chain links TRBV7-2 with TRBJ2-6; D may be TRBD2 (7 bases). Between the trimmed V and J ends, which lost 5 bases and 1 base, there was a span of 24 bases. Germline V lookup: CDR1 SGHTA, CDR2 FQGNSA. There are 20 residues in the CDR3.